The 2 T cell receptor beta chains presented below share a single source sample, sequenced in a study of T cell repertoires in cytomegalovirus infection. MiXCR, run by TCRdb on the reads, gives a single entry per CDR3 protein. Here the sample spans some 900,000 distinct CDR3 sequences, approximately 30% being singletons. For these TCRs, the target antigens are not known. Sequenced material: cultured CD8+ T cells from PBMCs, taken from culture after CMV antigen stimulation. All receptors come from a human donor in good health (CMV status not recorded). Some clones in this sample may be carry-over from other donors' samples.

This clonotype was seen more than once but under ten times. The rearrangement joins TRBV19 to TRBJ2-7; maybe TRBD1 (5 bases). Deletions cut 4 bases from V and 3 bases from J, with 10 bases between. CDR3 length: 13 amino acids. CDR1 is LNHDA, CDR2 SQIVND, per germline (reference sequence). CDR3 coding DNA: TGTGCCAGTAGTACGGATACAGGCTACGAGCAGTACTTC. As protein: CASSTDTGYEQYF. Variable domain in full (rest from reference TRBV19 and TRBJ2-7): DGGITQSPKYLFRKEGQNVTLSCEQNLNHDAMYWYRQDPGQGLRLIYYSQIVNDFQKGDIAEGYSVSREKKESFPLTVTSAQKNPTAFYLCASSTDTGYEQYFGPGTRLTVT.

In this sample, this clonotype turned up a few times. The V and J genes are TRBV6-5 and TRBJ2-3, with 8 bases matching TRBD1. V lost 0 bases, J lost 4 bases, and 3 bases stayed unmatched. CDR1 MNHEY and CDR2 SVGAGI come from the germline V gene. The CDR3 contains 15 residues. CDR3: CASSYSGQGADTQYF. CDR3 nucleotides: TGTGCCAGCAGTTACTCCGGACAGGGAGCAGATACGCAGTATTTT.